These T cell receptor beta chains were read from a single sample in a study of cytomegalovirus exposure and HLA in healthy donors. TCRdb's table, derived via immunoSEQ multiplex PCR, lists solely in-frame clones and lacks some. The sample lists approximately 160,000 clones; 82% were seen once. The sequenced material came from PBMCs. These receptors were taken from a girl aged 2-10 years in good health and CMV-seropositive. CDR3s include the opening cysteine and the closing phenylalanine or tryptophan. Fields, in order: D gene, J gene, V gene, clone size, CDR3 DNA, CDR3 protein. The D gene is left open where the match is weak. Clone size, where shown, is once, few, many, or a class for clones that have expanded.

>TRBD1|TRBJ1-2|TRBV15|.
TGTGCCACCAGCAGAGATCCCCAGGGGGGTTATGGCTACACCTTC
CATSRDPQGGYGYTF
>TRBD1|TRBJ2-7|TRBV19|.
TGTGCCAGTAGTAGGGGGACAGTTTACTACGAGCAGTACTTC
CASSRGTVYYEQYF
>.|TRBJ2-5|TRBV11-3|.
TGTGCCAGCAGCTTCCGCGAGGGGGGGGAGACCCAGTACTTC
CASSFREGGETQYF
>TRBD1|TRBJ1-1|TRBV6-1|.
TGTGCCAGCAGACAGGGGTGGAGAGCTGAAGCTTTCTTT
CASRQGWRAEAFF
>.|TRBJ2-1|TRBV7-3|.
TGTGCCAGCAGCTTAACATGGGCTAGCTCGGATGAGCAGTTCTTC
CASSLTWASSDEQFF
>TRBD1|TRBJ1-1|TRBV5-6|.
TGTGCCAGCAGCTCCTTCAGGGGGCCGATGAACACTGAAGCTTTCTTT
CASSSFRGPMNTEAFF
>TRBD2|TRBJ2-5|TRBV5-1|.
TGCGCCAGCAGCGCAGGCCGTCTAGCGGACCAAGAGACCCAGTACTTC
CASSAGRLADQETQYF
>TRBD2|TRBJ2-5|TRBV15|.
TGTGCCACCAGCAGAGGCGGACTAGCGGGAGGAGAGACCCAGTACTTC
CATSRGGLAGGETQYF
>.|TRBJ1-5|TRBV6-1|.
TGTGCCAGCGAGGCAGGGCTAACGGATCCCCAGCATTTT
CASEAGLTDPQHF
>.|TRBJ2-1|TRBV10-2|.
TGCGCCAGCAACGTGGCCCCAAACAATGAGCAGTTCTTC
CASNVAPNNEQFF
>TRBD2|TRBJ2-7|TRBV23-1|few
TGCGCCAGCAGTCAGTGGGTAAGGAGACTAGCGGGAGGTCTCTACGAGCAGTACTTC
CASSQWVRRLAGGLYEQYF
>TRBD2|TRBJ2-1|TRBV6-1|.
TGTGCCAGCTGTAGCGGGAGAAAACCCTACAATGAGCAGTTCTTC
CASCSGRKPYNEQFF
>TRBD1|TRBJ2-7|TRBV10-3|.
TGTGCCATCAGTGAGTCGACCGGGACAGGGTCCTACGAGCAGTACTTC
CAISESTGTGSYEQYF
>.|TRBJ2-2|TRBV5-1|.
TGCGCCAGCAGCTTGACAGGGAACACCGGGGAGCTGTTTTTT
CASSLTGNTGELFF
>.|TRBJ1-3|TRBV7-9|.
TGTGCCAGCACCCCCGCTGGAAACACCATATATTTT
CASTPAGNTIYF
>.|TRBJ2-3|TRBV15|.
TGTGCCACCAGCAGAGATCGTACGCGCTCCGGGTCTCCAGATACGCAGTATTTT
CATSRDRTRSGSPDTQYF